The clone carrying this TCR beta chain appeared a few times. TCRdb ran MiXCR on the RT-PCR reads and lists one entry per CDR3 protein. The table has about 680,000 distinct CDR3 sequences, 14% seen once; the top ten hold 3.6%. Sequencing was carried out using memory CD4+ T cells from blood. This TCR was sampled from a female donor in good health, serving as a healthy control.

The CDR3 sequence is CATSDRDRGGGYGYTF. The DNA for the CDR3 is TGTGCCACCAGTGACCGAGACAGGGGAGGCGGCTATGGCTACACCTTC. The V and J genes are TRBV24-1 and TRBJ1-2; 8 nucleotides match TRBD1. The CDR3 contains 16 residues. CDR1 is KGHDR, CDR2 SFDVKD, per germline. V trimming: 4 bases; J trimming: 4 bases; junction bases outside the gene matches: 10.